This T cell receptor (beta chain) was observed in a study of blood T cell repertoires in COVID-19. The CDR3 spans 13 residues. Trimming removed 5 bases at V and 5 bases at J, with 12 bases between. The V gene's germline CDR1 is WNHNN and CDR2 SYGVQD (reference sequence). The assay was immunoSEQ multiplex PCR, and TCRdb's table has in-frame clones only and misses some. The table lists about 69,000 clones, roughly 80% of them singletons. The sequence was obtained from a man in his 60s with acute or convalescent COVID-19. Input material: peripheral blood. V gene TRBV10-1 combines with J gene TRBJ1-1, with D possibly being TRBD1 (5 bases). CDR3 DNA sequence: TGCGCCAGCAGTCCCGGGGGGGGGACTGAAGCTTTCTTT. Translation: CASSPGGGTEAFF.